This T cell receptor (beta chain) emerged from a study of blood T cell repertoires in COVID-19. How the authors handled the data: Amplifying reference gene primers gave estimates of nucleated cell counts. Measured with immunoSEQ multiplex PCR; TCRdb has only the in-frame clones, and not every one. That table gives V, J and clone size, and the DNA gave D and trimming. The sample contains more than 200,000 clones, around 83% of which appear only once. The CDR3 has 13 residues. Germline V gene data show CDR1 as LGHDT and CDR2 as YNNKEL (reference sequence). Points on this clone: Germline is not matched at one junction end, which may reflect a read error.

The chain has TRBV3-1 (or the pseudogene TRBV3-2) and TRBJ2-1; TRBD2 is a possible D gene (6 bases). Input material: peripheral blood. This TCR came from a woman in her thirties or forties who had recovered from COVID-19. The CDR3, as DNA: TGTGCCAACAGCCCGCTGATGGGAGGTGAGCAGTTCTTC. It is translated as CANSPLMGGEQFF.